This T cell receptor beta chain was recovered during a study of CD8+ T cells in alopecia areata. Whole-study context: Treated patients received severity scores based on the percentage of scalp area affected.

Noted treatment: oral pan-JAK inhibitor, 5-10 mg twice daily. Peripheral blood, together with lesional scalp punch biopsies, was collected from alopecia areata patients. This CDR3 is built from 10 residues. In germline, CDR1 is SGHTA, CDR2 FQGNSA. Trimming pared 10 bases from V and 7 bases from J, leaving 10 bases between. Comments on this clone: What it recognizes is unknown.

Study results and limitations: The study found tofacitinib significantly decreased scalp clonality and expanded CD8+ clones among the top 100.

Extracted from the samples, RNA was reverse transcribed into cDNA to serve as the sequencing template. TCRdb keeps only in-frame clones here, not all; method: immunoSEQ multiplex PCR. The sample holds 95,000 to 150,000 clones, approximately 57% seen once. This receptor was taken from a human donor with alopecia areata. The sequencing here drew on CD4+ T cells sorted from blood, taken at week 4, from a patient treated with tofacitinib. The chain carries TRBV7-2 and TRBJ1-1, with no clear D. The CDR3 protein is CATRRGEAFF. The DNA of the CDR3 is TGTGCCACCCGACGGGGTGAAGCTTTCTTT.